Below, one T cell receptor (beta chain) is given with its context. As yet, its antigen is unknown. There were only Caucasian adults among the donors, and all lived in Nashville, Tennessee. Sequencing used immunoSEQ multiplex PCR; TCRdb keeps in-frame clones, though not all of them. Seen here are millions of clones, 93% observed once, and the top ten hold 0.39%. The CDR3 is made up of 16 amino acids. J lost 2 bases, V lost 3 bases, and 8 bases had no gene match. Germline V gene data show CDR1 as SGHRS and CDR2 as YFSETQ. This sample stems from a study of shared clonotypes between healthy human individuals. Study-level information: CD4 naive and CD4 memory each took three plates per donor, while CD8 naive took two and CD8 memory one.

Study-level findings and limits: Clonotype sharing levels among donors were expected to vary with sequencing depth.

The sample consisted of naive CD4+ T cells from PBMCs. Subset noted: CD45RA+ positively selected. The chain is built from TRBV5-1 and TRBJ2-5, with TRBD1 matching over 9 bases. The receptor comes from a man between 18 and 29 years old in good health. Some clones in this sample may be carry-over from other donors' samples. The CDR3 reads CASSSEGQGKQETQYF. As DNA, the CDR3 is TGCGCCAGCAGCTCCGAGGGACAGGGTAAACAAGAGACCCAGTACTTC.